This TCR beta chain is from a study of blood T cell repertoires in COVID-19. Germline-derived CDR1 and CDR2 are KGHSH and LQKENI. V was pared by 4 bases and J by 1 base, with 6 bases of the junction left unmatched. The CDR3 has 17 residues. This clone was picked up a small number of times. Original analysis: By means of reference gene primer amplification, nucleated cell counts were estimated. The table came from immunoSEQ multiplex PCR; TCRdb's copy has only in-frame clones and leaves some out. That table supplies the V and J calls and clone size; D and trimming were determined from the DNA. The table records approximately 150,000 clones, approximately 84% of them present only once.

The clonotype originates from a man in his sixties with acute or convalescent COVID-19. The genes are TRBV18 and TRBJ1-5, with 11 bases that match TRBD1. The sequencing input was peripheral blood. The CDR3 DNA follows: TGTGCCAGCTCACAACCCGGGACAGGGGGGAGCAATCAGCCCCAGCATTTT. Protein sequence: CASSQPGTGGSNQPQHF.